This T cell receptor beta chain was observed in a study of blood T cell repertoires in COVID-19. The wider study: The origin of the acute and convalescent COVID-19 samples was the United States, Italy and Spain.

Per the original methods: It was from reference gene primer amplification that nucleated cell counts were estimated. The data were produced by immunoSEQ multiplex PCR, yet TCRdb's version contains in-frame clones alone and is incomplete. V, J and clone size were drawn from that table, and D and trimming were deduced from the DNA. The sample contains roughly 360,000 clones, 87% of which appear only once. Per the germline V gene, CDR1 is LNHDA and CDR2 is SQIVND (reference sequence). Trimming removed 6 bases at V and 4 bases at J, with 13 bases between. The CDR3 length is 14 residues. Allocation to cohorts depended on clinical history reported by the participants. Symptom resolution, clearance, or two negative PCRs marked donors in Cohort 3 as recovered.

Sequences were obtained from PBMCs or T cells enriched from blood (not recorded which). The chain employs TRBV19 and TRBJ1-3, with D unresolved. The sequence came from a man between 25 and 39 years old who had recovered from COVID-19. CDR3 nucleotides: TGTGCCAGTAGATTGTCACCGCGGGGAAACACCATATATTTT. This sequence encodes CASRLSPRGNTIYF.